The clone carrying this T cell receptor beta chain was recorded many times. Antigen: not known. After removal of 5 bases from V and 2 bases from J, the junction contained 3 bases not matched to a gene. This CDR3 is built from 14 residues. Germline CDR1 is SGHTA and CDR2 is FQGNSA. This entry comes from a study of T cell repertoires in cytomegalovirus infection. TCRdb reprocessed the reads via MiXCR and lists one record per CDR3 protein. The sample includes approximately 600,000 distinct CDR3 sequences, about 40% of them seen just once. This TCR came from a human donor in good health (CMV status not recorded). Some clones in this sample may be carry-over from other donors' samples. This rearrangement joins TRBV7-2 to TRBJ2-7; 10 positions agree with TRBD2. The sequencing here drew on cultured PBMCs, taken from culture after CMV antigen stimulation. CDR3 amino acids: CASSPGLAAYEQYF. CDR3 sequence (DNA): TGTGCCAGCAGCCCAGGACTAGCGGCCTACGAGCAGTACTTC.